This T cell receptor beta chain was captured by sequencing in a study of Tregs in tolerant kidney transplant recipients (dated by TCRdb to the late 2010s). Context from the whole study: Transplants used related donors with nonmyeloablative bone marrow transplantation; mixed chimerism was transient in the human trials. Before combined kidney and bone marrow transplantation, this study identified donor-specific regulatory T cells using TCRbeta sequencing and then followed those same cells after transplant.

The paper as a whole reports these results and caveats: Donor-specific Treg expansion exceeded global Treg expansion in tolerant patients, suggesting antigen-driven rather than nonspecific expansion. Biological reproducibility was not directly addressed, though technical replication error appeared minimal. The study was constrained by small patient numbers, and validation of the findings is required in larger populations and under other immunosuppression protocols. For some patients, the PCR primers changed as time went on, which meant samples from those patients could not be compared with one another at the nucleotide level. The most biologically relevant and donor-specific TCRbeta repertoire appeared to be identified by expanding Tregs with activated donor B cells.

In regard to this clone: The target of this receptor is not known. No base quality values were provided; no much bigger clone lies one nucleotide off.

Genomic DNA was extracted from sorted cells with the QIAGEN DNeasy Blood and Tissue Kit for TCRbeta CDR3 sequencing. High-throughput TCRbeta CDR3 sequencing, including PCR amplification with bias correction and internal controls, was performed commercially through immunoSEQ. The authors' pipeline ran thus. Unique productive TCRbeta sequences were defined by CDR3 nucleotide sequence when primers matched and otherwise by CDR3 amino acid sequence together with Vbeta and Jbeta genes. As a correction for sorting error, sequences shared between sorted populations at a frequency ratio of 2:1 or less were discarded, and the remaining shared sequences were assigned to the higher population. Sequences were defined as donor-reactive when expanded at least 5-fold in CFSE-low cells versus unstimulated cells and present at a frequency of at least 0.01% in CFSE-low cells. Repertoire divergence was quantified by Jensen-Shannon divergence using the top 100 TCRbeta sequences ranked by frequency. For samples with multiple sequencing runs, sorting error was corrected separately for each run before the runs were pooled. Here the immuneACCESS table is served through TCRdb, limited to in-frame sequences with V and J called. Missing clones are a known gap in these copies; in checked studies unresolved V genes cover under half, and the rest lacks a known reason. V, J and clone size were drawn from that table, and D and trimming were deduced from the DNA. Within this sample are some 66,000 clones, with approximately 92% of them counted one time only. Over 9.5% of the sample belongs to the ten largest clones.

What this sample's time point label stands for: blood sample drawn before combined kidney and bone marrow transplant. Unstimulated Tregs (CD4+CD25+CD127-), CD4+ non-Tregs (CD4+CD25-), CD4 and CD8 cells were FACS-sorted from thawed PBMCs. A few combined kidney and bone marrow transplant recipients from the ITN036ST trial were included as patients, and samples were available only from these trial subjects. Healthy control blood was processed to PBMCs with a Ficoll density gradient and then cryopreserved, whereas patient PBMCs were collected both before and after transplant. The clonotype originates from a human donor who received a combined kidney and bone marrow transplant. The specimen was CD8+ T cells from blood, collected before the transplant.

CDR3 sequence: CASSSRQGDGYGYTF. The DNA sequence is TGTGCCAGCAGCTCGCGGCAGGGGGACGGCTATGGCTACACCTTC. The chain uses TRBV9 and TRBJ1-2; 7 junctional bases match TRBD1. After removal of 4 bases from V and 4 bases from J, the junction retains 10 bases not matched to a gene. Inclusive of the bounding cysteine and phenylalanine, the CDR3 is 15 residues long. The DNA shown is the 45-base CDR3, in frame from base 1. The germline V gene gives CDR1 as SGDLS and CDR2 as YYNGEE.